The clone carrying this T cell receptor (beta chain) was observed many times. The record originates from a study of Graves' ophthalmopathy and Graves' hyperthyroidism. The sequenced template was RNA, covering the TCR beta CDR3 region. The first round was an RT-PCR with HTBI primers, and the second round was a multiplex PCR. TCRdb reprocessed the multiplex PCR reads with MiXCR, giving one entry per CDR3 protein. The table has hundreds of thousands of distinct CDR3 sequences, under 15% seen once. This CDR3 is 15 amino acids long. V shed 0 bases and J shed 0 bases, with 8 bases lying between them. Germline-derived CDR1 and CDR2 are MNHEY and SVGAGI.

The source is a woman in her 30s with Graves' ophthalmopathy. The sample consisted of blood. The rearrangement joins TRBV6-5 to TRBJ1-1; no reliable D call. The chain's CDR3 is CASSYSTRMNTEAFF. The CDR3 DNA reads TGTGCCAGCAGTTACTCGACAAGGATGAACACTGAAGCTTTCTTT.